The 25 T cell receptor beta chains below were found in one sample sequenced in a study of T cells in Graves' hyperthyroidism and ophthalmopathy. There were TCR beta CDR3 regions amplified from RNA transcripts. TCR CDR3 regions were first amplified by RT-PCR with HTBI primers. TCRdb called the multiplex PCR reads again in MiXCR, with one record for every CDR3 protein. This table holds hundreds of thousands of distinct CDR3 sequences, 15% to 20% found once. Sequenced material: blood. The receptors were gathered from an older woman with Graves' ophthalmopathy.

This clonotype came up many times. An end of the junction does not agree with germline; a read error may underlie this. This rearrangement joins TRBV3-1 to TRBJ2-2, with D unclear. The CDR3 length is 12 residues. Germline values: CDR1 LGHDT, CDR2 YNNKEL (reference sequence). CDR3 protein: CASSPDTRELFF. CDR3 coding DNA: TGTGCCAGCAGCCCCGACACCCGGGAGCTGTTTTTT.

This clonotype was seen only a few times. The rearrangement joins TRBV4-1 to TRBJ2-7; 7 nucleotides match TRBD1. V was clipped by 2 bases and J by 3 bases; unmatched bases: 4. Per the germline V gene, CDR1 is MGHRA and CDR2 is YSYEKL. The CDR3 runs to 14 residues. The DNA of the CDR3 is TGCGCCAGCAGCCAAATCGGGACAGTCTACGAGCAGTACTTC. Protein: CASSQIGTVYEQYF.

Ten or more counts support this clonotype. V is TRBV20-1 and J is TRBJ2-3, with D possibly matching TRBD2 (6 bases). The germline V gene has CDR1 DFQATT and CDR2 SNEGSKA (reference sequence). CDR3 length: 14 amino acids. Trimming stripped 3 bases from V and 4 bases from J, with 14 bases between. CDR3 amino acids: CSASGVEGSDTQYF. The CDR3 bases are TGCAGTGCTAGCGGCGTGGAGGGATCAGATACGCAGTATTTT.

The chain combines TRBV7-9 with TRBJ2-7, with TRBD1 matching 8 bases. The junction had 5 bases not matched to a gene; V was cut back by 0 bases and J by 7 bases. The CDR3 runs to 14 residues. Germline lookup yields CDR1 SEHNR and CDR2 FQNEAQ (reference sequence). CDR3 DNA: TGTGCCAGCAGCTTAGCGACAGGGGCGGGTGAGCAGTACTTC. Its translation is CASSLATGAGEQYF.

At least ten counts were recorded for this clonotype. Here the CDR3 reads CASRVGRGTYNEQFF. CDR3 coding DNA: TGTGCCAGCAGGGTGGGGCGGGGAACCTACAATGAGCAGTTCTTC. J is TRBJ2-1 and V is TRBV2; TRBD2 might be the D (6 bases). The V end was cut by 6 bases, the J end by 2 bases, with 14 bases between. CDR3 size: 15 residues. Germline CDR1 is SNHLY and CDR2 is FYNNEI.

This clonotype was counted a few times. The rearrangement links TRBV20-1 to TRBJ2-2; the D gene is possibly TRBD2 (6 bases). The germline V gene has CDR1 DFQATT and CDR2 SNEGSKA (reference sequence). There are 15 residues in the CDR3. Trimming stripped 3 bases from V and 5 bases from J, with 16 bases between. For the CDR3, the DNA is TGCAGTGCTAGTAGGTCCCGGGGGTGGACCGGGGAGCTGTTTTTT. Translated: CSASRSRGWTGELFF.

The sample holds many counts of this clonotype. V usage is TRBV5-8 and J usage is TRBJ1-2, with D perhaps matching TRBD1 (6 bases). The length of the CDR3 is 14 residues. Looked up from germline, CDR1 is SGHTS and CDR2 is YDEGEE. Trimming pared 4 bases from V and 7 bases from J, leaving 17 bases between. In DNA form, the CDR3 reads TGTGCCAGCAGCGGGGGCCGCGGAGTCCGTGGCTACACCTTC. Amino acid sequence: CASSGGRGVRGYTF.

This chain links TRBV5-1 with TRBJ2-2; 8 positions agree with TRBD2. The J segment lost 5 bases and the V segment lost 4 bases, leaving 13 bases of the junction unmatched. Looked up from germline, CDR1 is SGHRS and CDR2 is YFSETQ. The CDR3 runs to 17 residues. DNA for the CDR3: TGCGCCAGCAGCCCGCCCCTCACGGGGGGGCCTACCGGGGAGCTGTTTTTT. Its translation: CASSPPLTGGPTGELFF.

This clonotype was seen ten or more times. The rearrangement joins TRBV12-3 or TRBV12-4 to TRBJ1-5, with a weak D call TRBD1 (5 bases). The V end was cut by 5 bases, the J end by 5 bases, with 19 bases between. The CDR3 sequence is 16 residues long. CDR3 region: CASSARTGPGDQPQHF. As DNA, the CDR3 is TGTGCCAGCAGTGCCCGGACGGGGCCCGGAGATCAGCCCCAGCATTTT.

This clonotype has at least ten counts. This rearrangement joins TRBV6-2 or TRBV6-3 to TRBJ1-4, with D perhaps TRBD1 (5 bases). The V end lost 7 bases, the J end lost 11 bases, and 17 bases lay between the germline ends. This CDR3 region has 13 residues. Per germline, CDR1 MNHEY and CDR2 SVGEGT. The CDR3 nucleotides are TGTGCCAGCAACCGGAGGGGAGAAGGGAAACTGTTTTTT. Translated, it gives CASNRRGEGKLFF.

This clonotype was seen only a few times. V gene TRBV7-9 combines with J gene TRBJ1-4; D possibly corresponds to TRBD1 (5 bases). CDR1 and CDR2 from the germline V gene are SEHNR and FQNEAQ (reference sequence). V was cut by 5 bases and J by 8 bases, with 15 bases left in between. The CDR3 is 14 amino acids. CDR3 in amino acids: CASSKGPGGEKLFF. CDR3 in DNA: TGTGCCAGCAGCAAGGGGCCGGGCGGAGAAAAACTGTTTTTT.

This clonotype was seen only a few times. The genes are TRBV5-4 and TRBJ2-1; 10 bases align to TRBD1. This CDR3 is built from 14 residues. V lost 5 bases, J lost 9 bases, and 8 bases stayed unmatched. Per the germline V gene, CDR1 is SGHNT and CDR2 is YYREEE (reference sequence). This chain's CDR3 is CASRPRQGAGEQFF. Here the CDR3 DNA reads TGTGCCAGCAGACCTAGACAGGGGGCGGGTGAGCAGTTCTTC.

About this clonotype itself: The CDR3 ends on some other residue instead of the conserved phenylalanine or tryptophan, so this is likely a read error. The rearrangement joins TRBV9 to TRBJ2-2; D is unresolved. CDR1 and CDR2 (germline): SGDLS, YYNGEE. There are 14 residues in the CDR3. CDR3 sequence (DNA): TGTGCCAGCAGAACTCTTACGAACACCTGGGAGCTGTTTATT. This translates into CASRTLTNTWELFI.

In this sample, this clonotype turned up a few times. This CDR3 reads CASSQGTSGETQYF. CDR3 DNA sequence: TGTGCCAGCAGCCAAGGAACTAGCGGAGAGACCCAGTACTTC. The chain joins TRBV14 to TRBJ2-5; 8 positions agree with TRBD2. CDR3 length equals 14 residues. Losses at the gene ends were 1 base for V and 4 bases for J; bases not matched to a gene: 2. The germline CDR1 and CDR2 sequences are SGHDN and FVKESK.

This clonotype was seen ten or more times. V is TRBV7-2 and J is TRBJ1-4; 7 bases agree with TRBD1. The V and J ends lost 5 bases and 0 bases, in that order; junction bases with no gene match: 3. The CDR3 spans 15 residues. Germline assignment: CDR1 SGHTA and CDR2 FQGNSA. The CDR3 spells CASSPDRATNEKLFF. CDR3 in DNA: TGTGCCAGCAGCCCCGACAGGGCAACTAATGAAAAACTGTTTTTT.

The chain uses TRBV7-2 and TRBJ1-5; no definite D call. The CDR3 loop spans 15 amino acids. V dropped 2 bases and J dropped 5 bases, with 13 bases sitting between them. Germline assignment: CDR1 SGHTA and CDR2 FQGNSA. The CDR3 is CASSLRLGADQPQHF. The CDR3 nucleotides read TGTGCCAGCAGCTTAAGACTGGGAGCGGATCAGCCCCAGCATTTT.

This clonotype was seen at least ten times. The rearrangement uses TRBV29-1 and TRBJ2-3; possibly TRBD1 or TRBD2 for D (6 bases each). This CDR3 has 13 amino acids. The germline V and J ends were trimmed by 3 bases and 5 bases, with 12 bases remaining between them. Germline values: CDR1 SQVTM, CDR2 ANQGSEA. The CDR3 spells CSVDWGAKDTQYF. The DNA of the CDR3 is TGCAGCGTTGATTGGGGGGCAAAAGATACGCAGTATTTT.

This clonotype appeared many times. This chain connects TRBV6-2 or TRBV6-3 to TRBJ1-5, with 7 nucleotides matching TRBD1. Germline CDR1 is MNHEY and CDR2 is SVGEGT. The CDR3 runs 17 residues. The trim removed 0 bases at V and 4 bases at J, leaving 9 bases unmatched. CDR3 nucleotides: TGTGCCAGCAGTTACTCGCGCTCCGGGACAGTGAATCAGCCCCAGCATTTT. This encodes CASSYSRSGTVNQPQHF.

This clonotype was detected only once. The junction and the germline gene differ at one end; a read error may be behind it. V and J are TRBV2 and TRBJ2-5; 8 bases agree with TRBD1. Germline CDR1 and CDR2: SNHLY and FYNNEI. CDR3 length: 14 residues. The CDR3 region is CASSEVAGGETRYF. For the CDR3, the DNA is TGTGCCAGCAGTGAAGTGGCAGGGGGCGAGACCCGGTACTTC.

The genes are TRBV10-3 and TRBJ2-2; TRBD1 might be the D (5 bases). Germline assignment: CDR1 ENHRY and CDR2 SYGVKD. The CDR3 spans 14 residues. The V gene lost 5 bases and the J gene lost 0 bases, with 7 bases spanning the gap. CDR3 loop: CAISRTPNTGELFF. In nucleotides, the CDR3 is TGTGCCATCAGTCGGACACCGAACACCGGGGAGCTGTTTTTT.

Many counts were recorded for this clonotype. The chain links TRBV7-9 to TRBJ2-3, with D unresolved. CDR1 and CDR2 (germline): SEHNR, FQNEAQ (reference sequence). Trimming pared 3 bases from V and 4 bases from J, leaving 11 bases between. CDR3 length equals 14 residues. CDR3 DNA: TGTGCCAGCAGCTTCATCGACGGCGCAGATACGCAGTATTTT. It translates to CASSFIDGADTQYF.

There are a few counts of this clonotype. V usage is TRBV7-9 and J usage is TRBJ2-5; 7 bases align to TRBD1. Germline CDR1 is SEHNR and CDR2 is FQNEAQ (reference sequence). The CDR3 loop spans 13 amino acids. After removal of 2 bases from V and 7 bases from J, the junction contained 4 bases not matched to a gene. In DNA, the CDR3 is TGTGCCAGCAGCTTACCGGACAGGCCGACCCAGTACTTC. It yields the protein CASSLPDRPTQYF. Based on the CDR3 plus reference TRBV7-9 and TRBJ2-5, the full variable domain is DTGVSQNPRHKITKRGQNVTFRCDPISEHNRLYWYRQTLGQGPEFLTYFQNEAQLEKSRLLSDRFSAERPKGSFSTLEIQRTEQGDSAMYLCASSLPDRPTQYFGPGTRLLVL.

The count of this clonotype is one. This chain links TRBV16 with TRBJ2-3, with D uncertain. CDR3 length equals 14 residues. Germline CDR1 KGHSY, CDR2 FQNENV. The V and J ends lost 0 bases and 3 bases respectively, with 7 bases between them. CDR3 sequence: CASSQSVRTDTQYF. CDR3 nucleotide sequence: TGTGCCAGCAGCCAATCAGTCCGAACAGATACGCAGTATTTT.

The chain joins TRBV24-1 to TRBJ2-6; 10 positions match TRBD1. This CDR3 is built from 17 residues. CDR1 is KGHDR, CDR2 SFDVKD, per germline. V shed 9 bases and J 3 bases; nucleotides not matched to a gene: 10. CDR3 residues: CATGARQGADGANVLTF. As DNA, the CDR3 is TGTGCCACCGGGGCAAGACAGGGGGCCGATGGGGCCAACGTCCTGACTTTC.

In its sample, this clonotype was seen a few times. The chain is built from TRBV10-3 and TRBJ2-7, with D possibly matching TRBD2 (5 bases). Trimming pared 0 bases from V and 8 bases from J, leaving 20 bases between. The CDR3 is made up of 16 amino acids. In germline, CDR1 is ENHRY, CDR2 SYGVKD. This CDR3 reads CAISESTGADPTKQYF. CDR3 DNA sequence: TGTGCCATCAGTGAGTCGACTGGAGCGGATCCTACGAAGCAGTACTTC.